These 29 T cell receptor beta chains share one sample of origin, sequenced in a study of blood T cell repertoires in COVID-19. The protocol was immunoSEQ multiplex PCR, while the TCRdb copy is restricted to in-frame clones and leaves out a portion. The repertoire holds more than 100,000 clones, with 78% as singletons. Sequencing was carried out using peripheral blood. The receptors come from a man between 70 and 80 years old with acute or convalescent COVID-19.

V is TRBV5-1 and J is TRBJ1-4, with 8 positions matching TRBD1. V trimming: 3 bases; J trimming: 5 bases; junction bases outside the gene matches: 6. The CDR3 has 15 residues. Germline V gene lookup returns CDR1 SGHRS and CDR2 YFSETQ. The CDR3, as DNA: TGCGCCAGCAGCTACCAAAGGACAGGGAATGAAAAACTGTTTTTT. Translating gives CASSYQRTGNEKLFF.

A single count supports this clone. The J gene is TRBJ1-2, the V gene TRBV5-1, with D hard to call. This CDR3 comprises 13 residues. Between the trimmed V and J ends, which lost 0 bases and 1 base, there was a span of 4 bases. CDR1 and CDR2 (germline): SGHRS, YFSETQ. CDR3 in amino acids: CASSLGHNYGYTF. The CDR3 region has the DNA TGCGCCAGCAGCTTGGGACATAACTATGGCTACACCTTC.

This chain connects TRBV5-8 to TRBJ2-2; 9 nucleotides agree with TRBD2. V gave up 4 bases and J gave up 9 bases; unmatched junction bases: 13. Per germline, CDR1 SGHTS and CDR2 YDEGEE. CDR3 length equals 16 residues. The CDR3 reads CASSQRGDAGGWELFF. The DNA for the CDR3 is TGTGCCAGCAGCCAGCGGGGGGACGCTGGAGGATGGGAGCTGTTTTTT.

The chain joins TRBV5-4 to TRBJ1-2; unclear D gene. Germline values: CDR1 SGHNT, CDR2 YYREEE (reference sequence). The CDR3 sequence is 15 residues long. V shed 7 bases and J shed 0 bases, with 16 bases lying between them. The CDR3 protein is CASGLPVLPNYGYTF. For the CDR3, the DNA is TGTGCCAGCGGTCTGCCAGTCCTTCCTAACTATGGCTACACCTTC.

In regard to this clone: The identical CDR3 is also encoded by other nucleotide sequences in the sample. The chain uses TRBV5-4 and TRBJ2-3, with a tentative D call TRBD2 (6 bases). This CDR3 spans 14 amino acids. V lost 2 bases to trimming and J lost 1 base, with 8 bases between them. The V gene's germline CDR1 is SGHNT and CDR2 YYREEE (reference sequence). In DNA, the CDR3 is TGTGCCAGCAGCTTATCGGGGGGCACAGATACGCAGTATTTT. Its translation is CASSLSGGTDTQYF.

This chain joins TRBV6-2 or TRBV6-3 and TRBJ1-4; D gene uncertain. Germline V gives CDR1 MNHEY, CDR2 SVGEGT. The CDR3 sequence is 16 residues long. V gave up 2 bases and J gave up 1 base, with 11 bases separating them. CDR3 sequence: CASSYADYETNEKLFF. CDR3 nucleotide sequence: TGTGCCAGCAGTTACGCCGACTACGAAACTAATGAAAAACTGTTTTTT.

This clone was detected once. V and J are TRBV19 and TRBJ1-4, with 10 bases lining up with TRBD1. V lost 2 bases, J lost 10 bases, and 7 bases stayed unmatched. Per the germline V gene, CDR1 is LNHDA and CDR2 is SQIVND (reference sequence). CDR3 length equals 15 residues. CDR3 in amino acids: CASSIRRDRGGKLFF. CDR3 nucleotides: TGTGCCAGTAGTATAAGACGGGACAGGGGTGGAAAACTGTTTTTT.

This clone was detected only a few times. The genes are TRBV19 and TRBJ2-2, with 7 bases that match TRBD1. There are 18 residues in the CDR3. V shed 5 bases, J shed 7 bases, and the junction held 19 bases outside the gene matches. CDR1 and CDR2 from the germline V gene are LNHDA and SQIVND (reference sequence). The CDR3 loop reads CASSHHPGRQGVVGELFF. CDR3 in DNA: TGTGCCAGTAGTCATCACCCAGGGCGGCAGGGGGTTGTCGGGGAGCTGTTTTTT.

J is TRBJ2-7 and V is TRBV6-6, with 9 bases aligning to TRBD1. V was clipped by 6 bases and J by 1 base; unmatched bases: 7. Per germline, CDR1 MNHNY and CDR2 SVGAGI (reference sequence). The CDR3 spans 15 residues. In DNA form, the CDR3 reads TGTGCCAGCAGGACCCCGGGACAGGGTTCCTACGAGCAGTACTTC. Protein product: CASRTPGQGSYEQYF.

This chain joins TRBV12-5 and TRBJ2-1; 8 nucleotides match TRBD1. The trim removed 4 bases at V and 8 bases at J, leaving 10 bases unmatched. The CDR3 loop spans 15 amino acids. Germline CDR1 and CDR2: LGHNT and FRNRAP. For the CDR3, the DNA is TGTGCTAGTGGTTCCCCGGACAGGGTAGATGATGAGCAGTTCTTC. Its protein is CASGSPDRVDDEQFF.

CDR3 protein: CASSLTGTGVEKLFF. The DNA for the CDR3 is TGCGCCAGCAGCCTGACCGGGACAGGGGTTGAAAAACTGTTTTTT. The V and J genes are TRBV5-1 and TRBJ1-4, with 10 bases that match TRBD1. CDR1 and CDR2 from the germline V gene are SGHRS and YFSETQ. J lost 7 bases, V lost 4 bases, and 7 bases had no gene match. The CDR3 has 15 amino acids.

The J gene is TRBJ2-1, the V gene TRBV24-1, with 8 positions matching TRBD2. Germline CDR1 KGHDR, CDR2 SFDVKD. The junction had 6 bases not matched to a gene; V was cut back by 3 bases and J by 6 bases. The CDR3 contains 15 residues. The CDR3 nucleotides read TGTGCCACCAGTGATCGGGGGGGGCCCCTCAATGAGCAGTTCTTC. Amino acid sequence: CATSDRGGPLNEQFF.

The CDR3 DNA reads TGTGCCAGCAGCTTGGCTCCTGCGTCAGGAAACACCATATATTTT. This translates into CASSLAPASGNTIYF. The V gene is TRBV5-5, the J gene TRBJ1-3; D is ambiguous. CDR1 and CDR2 from the germline V gene are SGHKS and YYEKEE (reference sequence). V lost 0 bases and J 4 bases, leaving 11 bases between the germline ends. The CDR3 covers 15 residues.

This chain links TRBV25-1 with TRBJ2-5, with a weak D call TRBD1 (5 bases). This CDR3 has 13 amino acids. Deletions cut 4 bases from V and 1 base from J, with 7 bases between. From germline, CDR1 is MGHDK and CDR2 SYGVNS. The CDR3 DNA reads TGTGCCAGCAGTGCAGACAGCCAAGAGACCCAGTACTTC. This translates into CASSADSQETQYF.

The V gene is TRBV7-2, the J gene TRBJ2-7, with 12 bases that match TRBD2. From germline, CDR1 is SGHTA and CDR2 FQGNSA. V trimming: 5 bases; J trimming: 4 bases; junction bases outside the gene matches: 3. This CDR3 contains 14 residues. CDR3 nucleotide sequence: TGTGCCAGCAGCCCCGGGACTAGCGGGTACGAGCAGTACTTC. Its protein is CASSPGTSGYEQYF.

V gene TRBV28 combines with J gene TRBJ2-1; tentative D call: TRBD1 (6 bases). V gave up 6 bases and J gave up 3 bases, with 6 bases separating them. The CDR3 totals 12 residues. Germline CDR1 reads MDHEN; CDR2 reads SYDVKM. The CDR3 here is CASRDSYNEQFF. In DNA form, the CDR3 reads TGTGCCAGCAGGGACAGCTACAATGAGCAGTTCTTC.

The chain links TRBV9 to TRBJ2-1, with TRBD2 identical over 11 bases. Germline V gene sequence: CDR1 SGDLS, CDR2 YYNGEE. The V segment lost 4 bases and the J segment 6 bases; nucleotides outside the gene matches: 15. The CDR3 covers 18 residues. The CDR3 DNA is TGTGCCAGCAGCATAGCTCATAGCGGGGGGGCCCTCCTCAATGAGCAGTTCTTC. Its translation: CASSIAHSGGALLNEQFF.

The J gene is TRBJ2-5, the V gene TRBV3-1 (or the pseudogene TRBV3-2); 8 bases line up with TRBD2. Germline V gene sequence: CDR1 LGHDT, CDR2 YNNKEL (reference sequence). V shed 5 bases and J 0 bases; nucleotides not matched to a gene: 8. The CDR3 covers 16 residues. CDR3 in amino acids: CASSKDSGAYQETQYF. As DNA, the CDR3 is TGTGCCAGCAGCAAGGATAGCGGGGCGTACCAAGAGACCCAGTACTTC.

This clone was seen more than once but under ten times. Here the CDR3 DNA reads TGTGCCTGGAGTGGAGGACAGGGCTATTCACCCCTCCACTTT. This gives the protein CAWSGGQGYSPLHF. This chain links TRBV30 with TRBJ1-6; TRBD1 agrees at 8 bases. The length of the CDR3 is 14 residues. Germline values: CDR1 GTSNPN, CDR2 SVGIG (reference sequence). The J segment lost 8 bases and the V segment lost 1 base, leaving 4 bases of the junction unmatched.

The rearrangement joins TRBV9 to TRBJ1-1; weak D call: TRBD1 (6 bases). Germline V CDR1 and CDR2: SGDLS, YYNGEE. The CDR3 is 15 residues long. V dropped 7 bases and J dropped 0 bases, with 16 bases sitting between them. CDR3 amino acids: CASSHGGPVNTEAFF. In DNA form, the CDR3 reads TGTGCCAGCTCCCACGGGGGGCCTGTGAACACTGAAGCTTTCTTT.

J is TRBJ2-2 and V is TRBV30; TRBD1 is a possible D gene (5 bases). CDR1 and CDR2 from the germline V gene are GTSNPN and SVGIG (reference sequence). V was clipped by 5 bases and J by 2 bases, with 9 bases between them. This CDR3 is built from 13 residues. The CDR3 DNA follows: TGTGCCTGGGACAGACCTAACACCGGGGAGCTGTTTTTT. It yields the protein CAWDRPNTGELFF.

The CDR3 is CASSVAPGGHNSPLHF. The CDR3, as DNA: TGTGCCAGCAGCGTAGCTCCAGGGGGCCATAATTCACCCCTCCACTTT. J is TRBJ1-6 and V is TRBV9, with 8 bases fitting TRBD1. V shed 0 bases, J shed 5 bases, and the junction held 4 bases outside the gene matches. Germline loops: CDR1 SGDLS, CDR2 YYNGEE. This CDR3 is built from 16 residues.

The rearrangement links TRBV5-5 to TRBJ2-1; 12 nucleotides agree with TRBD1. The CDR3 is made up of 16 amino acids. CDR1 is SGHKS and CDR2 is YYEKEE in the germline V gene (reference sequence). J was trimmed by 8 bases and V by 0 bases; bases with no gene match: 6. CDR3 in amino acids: CASSLGDRGRLDEQFF. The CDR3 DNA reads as TGTGCCAGCAGCTTGGGGGACAGGGGGCGCTTGGATGAGCAGTTCTTC.

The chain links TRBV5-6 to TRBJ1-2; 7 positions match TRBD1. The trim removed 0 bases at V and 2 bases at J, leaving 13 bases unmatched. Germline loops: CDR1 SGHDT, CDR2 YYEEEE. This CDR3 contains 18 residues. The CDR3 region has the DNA TGTGCCAGCAGCTTGGGGGTACTCATTGACAGGGAAAACTATGGCTACACCTTC. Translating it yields CASSLGVLIDRENYGYTF.

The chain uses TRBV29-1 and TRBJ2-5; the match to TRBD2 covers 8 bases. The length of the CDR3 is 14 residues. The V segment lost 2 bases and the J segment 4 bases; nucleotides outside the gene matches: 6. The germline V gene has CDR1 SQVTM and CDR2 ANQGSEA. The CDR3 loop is CSVEFSGAGETQYF. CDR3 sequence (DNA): TGCAGCGTTGAATTTAGCGGGGCGGGAGAGACCCAGTACTTC.

The CDR3 loop is CASSAEISYNSPLHF. Written as DNA, the CDR3 is TGTGCCAGCAGCGCGGAGATTTCCTATAATTCACCCCTCCACTTT. The chain couples TRBV9 to TRBJ1-6; no clear D. V lost 3 bases, J lost 1 base, and 8 bases lay in between. Germline V lookup: CDR1 SGDLS, CDR2 YYNGEE. The CDR3 is 15 amino acids.

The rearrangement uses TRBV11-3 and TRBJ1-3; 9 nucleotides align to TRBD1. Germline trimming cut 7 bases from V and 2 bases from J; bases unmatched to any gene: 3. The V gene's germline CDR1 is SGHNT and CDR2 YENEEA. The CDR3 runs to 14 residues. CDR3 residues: CASTNRGPGNTIYF. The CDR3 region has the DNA TGTGCCAGCACGAACAGGGGGCCTGGAAACACCATATATTTT.

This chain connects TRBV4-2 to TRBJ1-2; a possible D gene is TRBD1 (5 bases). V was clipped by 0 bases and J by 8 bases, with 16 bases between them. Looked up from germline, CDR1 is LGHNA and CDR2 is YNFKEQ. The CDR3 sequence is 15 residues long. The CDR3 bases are TGTGCCAGCAGCCAAGAAAGGCAGGGAGGAAGGGGCTACACCTTC. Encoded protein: CASSQERQGGRGYTF.

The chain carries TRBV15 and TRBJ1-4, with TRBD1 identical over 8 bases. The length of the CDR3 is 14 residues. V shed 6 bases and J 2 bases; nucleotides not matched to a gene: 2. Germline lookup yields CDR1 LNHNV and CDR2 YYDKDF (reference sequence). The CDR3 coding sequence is TGTGCCACCAGACAGGGGGATACTAATGAAAAACTGTTTTTT. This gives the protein CATRQGDTNEKLFF.